This T cell receptor beta chain derives from a study of control samples from healthy donors and cancer patients. Profiling relied on immunoSEQ multiplex PCR, and the TCRdb table lists in-frame clones only, not all of them. The sample includes some 140,000 clones, roughly 90% of them seen just once. The CDR3 is made up of 14 amino acids. Trimming shortened V by 3 bases and J by 3 bases, and 9 bases separated the two germline ends. Germline assignment: CDR1 LGHNA and CDR2 YNFKEQ. Sequencing used PBMCs. This TCR was recovered from a man between 45 and 60 years old with head and neck cancer. The chain uses TRBV4-2 and TRBJ1-3; possibly TRBD1 for D (5 bases). This chain's CDR3 is CASSQGGVGNTIYF. The CDR3 DNA reads TGTGCCAGCAGCCAGGGGGGAGTTGGAAACACCATATATTTT.